This entry lists 2 T cell receptor beta chains sequenced from one sample in a study of blood T cells in healthy people across ages. Alongside a J-beta primer mix, a sample-barcoded 5' primer served in a second PCR lasting roughly 7 to 11 cycles. Via MiXCR, TCRdb re-called the 5' RACE reads, giving one row per CDR3 protein. Of around 1,000,000 distinct CDR3 sequences in the sample, around 27% were seen once. This sample was also put to use in a study of T cells of mothers and their children.

Sequenced sample: blood. The receptors come from a girl between 2 and 10 years old in good health.

This clonotype was counted many times. The V and J genes are TRBV18 and TRBJ2-5; D uncertain. The germline V gene has CDR1 KGHSH and CDR2 LQKENI. The CDR3 has 13 residues. V dropped 8 bases and J dropped 1 base, with 11 bases sitting between them. CDR3 amino acids: CASSPTVQETQYF. The CDR3 nucleotides are TGTGCCAGCAGCCCCACTGTCCAAGAGACCCAGTACTTC.

This clonotype was seen only a few times. The chain is built from TRBV29-1 and TRBJ1-4; weak D call: TRBD1 (5 bases). This CDR3 is built from 11 residues. Trimming left V 8 bases short and J 10 bases short, with 14 bases between. Germline V gene sequence: CDR1 SQVTM, CDR2 ANQGSEA. DNA of the CDR3: TGCAGCCCCTCCTGGGGCGGAAAACTGTTTTTT. This encodes CSPSWGGKLFF. The whole variable domain, remainder taken from reference TRBV29-1 and TRBJ1-4, is SAVISQKPSRDICQRGTSLTIQCQVDSQVTMMFWYRQQPGQSLTLIATANQGSEATYESGFVIDKFPISRPNLTFSTLTVSNMSPEDSSIYLCSPSWGGKLFFGSGTQLSVL.